This section outlines one T cell receptor beta chain sequence together with its context. Which antigen it targets is not known. The library was built by means of the immunoSEQ multiplex PCR assay. For the multiplex PCR, a mixture combining 60 forward primers for TCR Vbeta segments and 13 reverse primers for TCR Jbeta segments was used. The CDR3 region of rearranged TCR beta genes was amplified from genomic DNA with a multiplex PCR assay. On the Illumina HiSeq System, the amplified TCR beta libraries were sequenced as 87-base-pair reads. The authors' pipeline ran thus. A later analysis counted about 80 million unique TCR beta chains across the 700 or so repertoires, and approximately 11 million of these chains were shared by at least two donors. Raw reads were error-corrected and collapsed into unique sequences with a nearest-neighbor algorithm that merged closely related sequences to remove PCR and sequencing errors. CDR3 sequences were aligned to IMGT reference sequences to assign V, D and J gene segments. For a sequence to be retained, a match of at least six nucleotides to both a V gene segment and a J gene segment was required. Rearrangements were called productive when the CDR3 lacked stop codons and stayed in frame with V and J; all others were non-productive. CDR3 was defined by IMGT convention, running from the second conserved V-encoded cysteine to the conserved J-encoded phenylalanine. The earlier analysis of approximately 500 of the donors excluded sequences that lacked an unambiguous match to a single V gene segment. An earlier analysis of fewer than 750 of the donors called V segments functional above 56.7% productive rearrangements and segregating when the between-donor standard deviation exceeded 5%. A statistical classification framework was built to diagnose cytomegalovirus status from the catalog of TCR beta chain sequences. In a later analysis, V and J genes were assigned by comparing TCR nucleotide sequences against IMGT/GENE-DB human TR gene sequences. Using the TCRdist pipeline, a later analysis assigned CDR3 sequences along with most-parsimonious VDJ recombination scenarios. In a later analysis, each TCR beta chain was defined by its CDR3 amino acid sequence together with its V-gene family, and reads lacking a unique V-gene family were excluded. In a later analysis, some 600 highly shared, low-generation-probability nucleotide sequences were removed to address suspected cross-contamination and a sequencing artifact. In a later analysis, a clonal expansion index was calculated for each public chain from normalized within-repertoire ranks of inferred template counts. In a later analysis, generation probabilities were computed with a VDJ recombination model fitted to out-of-frame rearrangements, and the resulting probabilities were checked against IGoR. In a later analysis, hypergeometric tests were used to score TCR-TCR, TCR-HLA and TCR-CMV co-occurrence, with a repertoire-size bias correction applied to TCR pairs. In a later analysis, false discovery rates were estimated by permuting HLA or CMV assignments 20 times. In a later analysis, co-occurring TCRs were grouped with DBSCAN, and TCRdist sequence similarity was added when clustering was performed within HLA-allele-positive subsets. Co-occurrence clustering excluded repertoires with fewer than 30,000 or more than 120,000 public chains, plus five with anomalous nucleotide sharing. Held by TCRdb, this immuneACCESS table contains in-frame sequences only and omits some clones. Under half of the omission traces to an unresolved V gene where checked; the cause of the rest is unknown. The V and J calls and the clone size are those of that table, but D and trimming were determined from the DNA. The sample table includes 130,000 to 150,000 clones. Less than 3% of the sample comes from the top ten.

The data were taken from a study of cytomegalovirus exposure and HLA in healthy donors (dated 2017 in TCRdb). As for the study more broadly: An earlier analysis of 550 to 700 of the donors reported 250 to 300 Gb of sequence data and approximately 110 million unique TCR beta sequences from roughly 180 million T cells. An early release covering roughly 580 HLA-typed donors comprised around 300 gigabases of sequencing data and 85 million or so unique TCR sequences. Among the roughly 400 genotyped donors, 81% belonged to the genetic ancestry cluster associated with self-reported Caucasian donors. The study was designed to test whether signatures of past pathogen exposure could be identified by cataloging public T cell receptors. The T cell repertoires of 550 to 850 subjects were profiled by immunosequencing and related to cytomegalovirus serostatus. In addition to the first cohort of 666 subjects, a separate validation cohort of approximately 120 different subjects was used. To predict cytomegalovirus infection status, the study brought together high-throughput TCR immunosequencing, statistical association of individual TCRs with disease status, and machine learning. A later analysis re-examined previously published TCR beta repertoires from 610 or so donors and added high-resolution HLA genotyping to investigate patterns of TCR occurrence. Rather than drawing on any new phenotypic data, the later analysis identified candidate immune exposures from TCR beta sequences and the way those sequences occurred across donors. An earlier analysis of approximately 580 of the donors used high-throughput TCR beta sequencing to judge whether each TCR beta V gene segment behaved as functional or pseudogenic. Donor age, sex, ethnicity and CMV serostatus were compiled together with the repertoire data. Genome-wide SNP genotypes for about 55% of the roughly 670 donors were used in a later genetic analysis, which treated that subset as a discovery cohort. All discovery cohort repertoires had been generated using a single sequencing platform. Class I and class II HLA loci were covered by the typing at four-digit resolution. The number of typed donors differed by locus: roughly 629-640 for A, B, C, DRB1 and DQB1; some 540 for DQA1; approximately 600 for DPA1; and around 450 for DPB1. Several DR-DQ haplotypes were treated as single units for association and clustering because of strong linkage in the cohort. On average, about 200,000 unique TCR beta nucleotide sequences were sequenced per donor among about 400 genotyped donors of the cohort, with about 17% of those sequences being non-productive. Study-level results and caveats: In a later analysis, 15,000 to 20,000 TCR beta sequences were associated with specific HLA alleles at a false discovery rate of 0.05. According to a later analysis, most CMV-associated TCR beta chains appeared to be HLA-restricted, and the HLA associations seemed to be driven largely by CMV exposure. Over 15 rarely observed V segments, including chromosome 9 orphons, were excluded from the earlier analysis of about 500 of the donors because counts were too low. Sequencing depth was assumed to be roughly uniform across donors in the presence/absence analyses, though that assumption may not hold. Broadly in line with IMGT annotations, most TCR beta V segments showed up in productive rearrangements about 87% or about 30% of the time in an earlier analysis of several hundred of the donors. In a later analysis, several top co-occurrence clusters were reported to appear linked to parvovirus B19, influenza, CMV and Epstein-Barr virus. Immune exposure information for the cohort was limited to CMV serostatus. The study listed 164 TCR beta chains as associated with cytomegalovirus. The authors suggested that the approach could potentially be extended to other disease states and immunological phenotypes. When HLA alleles, especially DR and DQ, strongly co-occurred, TCR associations were difficult to assign to individual alleles. Most TCR sequences were observed very rarely across donors, whereas some public TCRs were present in many individuals. A group of highly shared sequence variants was considered likely to be a technical artifact of the sequencing pipeline. A few of the identified cytomegalovirus-associated TCR beta chains were confirmed in vitro to be specific for cytomegalovirus antigens. A later analysis found that HLA-associated TCR beta chains were more clonally expanded and had lower generation probabilities than equally common non-associated chains. According to a later genetic analysis, donors in an Asian-associated ancestry cluster had fewer N-insertions in productive TCRs than the approximately 690-donor mean. HLA typing was unavailable for some donors at each locus, so association tests used only the typed subset. A further reported finding was that TCR beta sequences accurately predicted the HLA-A and HLA-B alleles for most subjects in the first cohort. Because the 87-base-pair reads could not distinguish some IMGT-functional V segments, including TRBV6-2 and TRBV6-3, those segments were excluded. Cytomegalovirus status was reported to be diagnosed by the classifier with high specificity and sensitivity in both the original and validation cohorts. A later analysis found that TCR association rates varied across HLA loci, with DRB1 alleles showing the most associated TCRs and HLA-C alleles the fewest. Only TCR beta chains were sequenced in this cohort, and the absence of alpha or paired-chain data limited detectable features. An association between a missense DCLRE1C variant and V-gene and J-gene trimming of TCR beta chains was found in a later genetic analysis and replicated in an independent cohort. Linkage disequilibrium might explain the correlated functional status among segregating V segments, but an unknown experimental factor could not be ruled out.

From cysteine to phenylalanine, the CDR3 is 13 amino acids long. The DNA shown is the 39-base CDR3, in frame from base 1. CDR1 SEHNR and CDR2 FQNEAQ are derived from the germline V gene (reference sequence). The germline ends are 11 bases apart after V is trimmed by 2 bases and J by 7 bases. The cohort consisted of 650 to 700 healthy bone marrow donors. Cohort members were all nominally healthy when sampled, although unrecorded immune exposures were likely present. The donor was CMV seronegative and belonged to the group of 380 or so seronegative cohort members. Every donor gave a peripheral blood sample, and the peripheral blood mononuclear cells from that sample were used for TCR beta sequencing. Genomic DNA extraction from the blood cell samples was performed with the Qiagen DNeasy Blood Extraction Kit.

The sequenced sample consisted of PBMCs. The sequence came from a man aged 40-50 years in good health and CMV-seronegative. The chain couples TRBV7-9 to TRBJ1-2; the D gene remains uncertain. The nucleotides are TGTGCCAGCAGCTTACCGGGAATGGGTGGCTACACCTTC. Its coded protein is CASSLPGMGGYTF.